This TCR beta chain was recovered during a study of shared clonotypes between healthy human individuals. Between the trimmed V and J ends, which lost 2 bases and 1 base, there was a span of 8 bases. The CDR3 loop spans 14 amino acids. From germline, CDR1 is MGHRA and CDR2 YSYEKL. About this clone itself: Its specificity is not known.

Each replicate PCR on the sorted subsets used 200 to 250 ng DNA (around 30,000 T cell genomes). The method was immunoSEQ multiplex PCR; TCRdb's version includes in-frame clones alone and lacks a portion of them. The table has roughly 2,000,000 clones, approximately 95% seen once; the top ten hold roughly 1.2%. Naive-designated CD8 cells lacked CD45RO, were positively enriched for CCR7, and omitted terminally differentiated effector memory CD45RA+ cells. Study-wide results and caveats: Estimated clonotype richness was generally higher in naive than memory subsets.

The clonotype comes from a man in his late teens or twenties in good health. Sample: naive CD8+ T cells sorted from blood. The chain links TRBV4-1 to TRBJ1-1; the D gene is possibly TRBD1 (6 bases). The CDR3: CASSQIQGNTEAFF. CDR3 DNA: TGCGCCAGCAGCCAAATACAGGGGAACACTGAAGCTTTCTTT.